This paragraph covers one T cell receptor beta chain sequence. Antigen unknown. This CDR3 has 14 amino acids. From germline, CDR1 is SQVTM and CDR2 ANQGSEA. Deletions cut 6 bases from V and 4 bases from J, with 16 bases between. The sample belongs to a study of T-cell reconstitution after alpha-beta-depleted transplantation in children. Points from the study as a whole: Day-60 TCRbeta diversity that was high in some patients was derived from surviving recipient T cells and thymic progenitors. It was newly produced T cells that mostly accounted for T-cell counts and diversity one year after transplant. Reported findings indicate that, about two months after transplant, alpha-beta T cells came from several hundred expanded clones, which were derived from non-depleted graft cells.

The TCRbeta library incorporated unique molecular identifiers. MiXCR, applied by TCRdb to the PCR reads, yields one record per CDR3 protein. The table shows a few hundred thousand distinct CDR3 sequences, with over 25% occurring only once. This sequence joins TRBV29-1 and TRBJ2-1; TRBD2 is a possible D gene (5 bases). The specimen comprised PBMCs, sampled before TCRalphabeta/CD19-depleted stem cell transplant. The clonotype comes from a boy younger than two with Wiskott-Aldrich syndrome, due to receive a stem cell transplant. CDR3 DNA sequence: TGCAGCGTCGAGGGTAGCGTGAAGTACAATGAGCAGTTCTTC. Translating it yields CSVEGSVKYNEQFF.